This is a list of T cell receptor beta chains from one sample in a study of CD4 T cells in relation to SARS-CoV-2 and coronaviruses. Profiled with immunoSEQ multiplex PCR; TCRdb holds only in-frame clones, not every one. Altogether under 65,000 clones are present, more than 80% being singletons, with the ten largest covering under 1.5%. The source material was memory CD4+ T cells from PBMCs. The receptor source for this set is a human donor in good health. Both conserved end residues are part of each CDR3.

>TRBV9|TRBJ2-2
CASSAGDTNTGELFF
>TRBV18|TRBJ2-5
CASSPGLAETQYF
>TRBV3-1/TRBV3-2|TRBJ2-1
CASSQPIGGNTYNEQFF
>TRBV6-5|TRBJ2-1
CASTRQDRGPNEQFF
>TRBV6-1|TRBJ1-5
CASSENRGFSNQPQHF
>TRBV6-1|TRBJ2-5
CASSEKARGEETQYF
>TRBV19|TRBJ1-2
CASSTGQGAFRIYGYTF
>TRBV29-1|TRBJ2-7
CSVDGLGTGYEQYF
>TRBV6-1|TRBJ2-7
CASSESLAAGSYEQYF
>TRBV4-1|TRBJ2-5
CASSRGGTDQQETQYF
>TRBV25-1|TRBJ2-5
CASSEGVGVQETQYF
>TRBV18|TRBJ1-1
CASSHGTDEAFF
>TRBV15|TRBJ2-1
CATSREIAGGHEQFF
>TRBV5-6|TRBJ2-3
CASSAGAGGGGYTQYF
>TRBV7-9|TRBJ1-5
CASSPGGSDQPQHF
>TRBV2|TRBJ2-7
CASRPGHPTYEQYF
>TRBV13|TRBJ2-3
CASSLVSGAGRGLAGFSGTDTQYF
>TRBV9|TRBJ2-1
CASSAGLAVYNEQFF
>TRBV7-9|TRBJ2-5
CASSTRLRREGHEKSSETQYF
>TRBV5-1|TRBJ2-1
CASSSTGTSGVLSSYNEQFF
>TRBV6-4|TRBJ1-5
CASNEQGFFEPQHF
>TRBV15|TRBJ2-3
CATSRAGTSDTQYF